The clone carrying this T cell receptor (beta chain) was seen repeatedly, ten times or more. The antigen is not known. TCRdb reprocessed the 5' RACE reads with MiXCR, giving one entry per CDR3 protein. The table shows about 42,000 distinct CDR3 sequences, with 4% occurring only once. This record comes from a study of CD8 T cells in ankylosing spondylitis. Study-level results: Clones linked to the disease showed a CD8+ phenotype. They occurred at relatively low frequencies in peripheral blood. Characteristic, it appeared, of ankylosing spondylitis blood was a TCR beta motif of fewer than 10 highly homologous variants.

The V gene lost 0 bases and the J gene lost 0 bases, with 15 bases spanning the gap. Germline assignment: CDR1 SGDLS and CDR2 YYNGEE. The CDR3 length is 18 residues. Specimen: blood, either unsorted or a sorted T cell fraction (not recorded which). This sequence originates from a female donor with ankylosing spondylitis or in good health (not recorded which). J is TRBJ2-2 and V is TRBV9; D is perhaps TRBD1 or TRBD2 (5 bases each). The CDR3 sequence is CASSVEIMWDPNTGELFF. The CDR3 DNA sequence: TGTGCCAGCAGCGTAGAAATCATGTGGGACCCGAACACCGGGGAGCTGTTTTTT.